The rows below give T cell receptor beta chains drawn from one sample of a study of blood T cell repertoires in COVID-19. Profiling relied on immunoSEQ multiplex PCR, and the TCRdb table lists in-frame clones only, not all of them. The table lists over 200,000 clones, almost 90% of them singletons. Sequencing was done on a sample of peripheral blood. These receptors were obtained from a woman aged 55-70 years with acute or convalescent COVID-19. CDR3s include the opening cysteine and the closing phenylalanine or tryptophan. The D gene is left open where the match is weak. Clone size is shown for a subset of rows, as once, few, many or a class of expanded clone.

clone_size j_call v_call d_call cdr3_nt cdr3_aa
NA TRBJ2-7 TRBV11-2 NA TGTGCCAGCAGCTTAGTACAGGGTCAGCAGTACTTC CASSLVQGQQYF
NA TRBJ1-1 TRBV5-1 NA TGCGCCAGCAGCTTGGAGGGACTAGAGTACACTGAAGCTTTCTTT CASSLEGLEYTEAFF
NA TRBJ1-6 TRBV6-5 TRBD1 TGTGCCAGCAGTTATGGACAGGGAAATTCACCCCTCCACTTT CASSYGQGNSPLHF
NA TRBJ2-6 TRBV27 TRBD1 TGTGCCAGCAGTGGGGGACAGCTCTCTGGGGCCAACGTCCTGACTTTC CASSGGQLSGANVLTF
NA TRBJ1-1 TRBV24-1 NA TGTGCCACAATCGTCAGGAACACTGAAGCTTTCTTT CATIVRNTEAFF
NA TRBJ2-5 TRBV19 TRBD2 TGTGCCAGTAGTTCTTTAGCGGGGGGCGGAGAGACCCAGTACTTC CASSSLAGGGETQYF
NA TRBJ2-7 TRBV19 TRBD1 TGTGCCAGTAGTATATCCCGGGACAGATCCTACGAGCAGTACTTC CASSISRDRSYEQYF
once TRBJ2-5 TRBV6-4 TRBD2 TGTGCCAGCAGCCGGACGGGAGGGTTTGGTGAGACCCAGTACTTC CASSRTGGFGETQYF
once TRBJ1-1 TRBV12-3/TRBV12-4 NA TGTGCCAGCAGTCAACTTATGAACACTGAAGCTTTCTTT CASSQLMNTEAFF
NA TRBJ2-3 TRBV19 NA TGTGCCAGTAGTGTCGCAGATACGCAGTATTTT CASSVADTQYF
NA TRBJ1-5 TRBV6-5 NA TGTGCCAGCCGGGACACCACGAGCAATCAGCCCCAGCATTTT CASRDTTSNQPQHF
NA TRBJ1-6 TRBV7-6 NA TGTGCCAGCAGCTTAGTTTCGAACACATGGTCACCCCTCCACTTT CASSLVSNTWSPLHF
NA TRBJ1-1 TRBV6-5 TRBD1 TGTGCCAGCACCGAGGACAGGGATACTGAAGCTTTCTTT CASTEDRDTEAFF
NA TRBJ1-3 TRBV27 NA TGTGCCAGCAGGGACAGCTCTGGAAACACCATATATTTT CASRDSSGNTIYF
NA TRBJ1-3 TRBV6-2/TRBV6-3 TRBD1 TGTGCCAGCGGTTTTGGGACAGGGTCCTTTCTCAGCTCTGGAAACACCATATATTTT CASGFGTGSFLSSGNTIYF
NA TRBJ2-3 TRBV4-2 TRBD2 TGTGCCAGCAGCCTGGGACTAGCGGGGGGGCAGTATTTT CASSLGLAGGQYF
NA TRBJ2-2 TRBV19 TRBD2 TGTGCCAGTAGTTCGTATAATCTAGCGGGACACACCGGGGAGCTGTTTTTT CASSSYNLAGHTGELFF
NA TRBJ2-7 TRBV7-2 TRBD1 TGTGCCAGCAGCTTAAACAGGGGGCTATACGAGCAGTACTTC CASSLNRGLYEQYF
once TRBJ1-5 TRBV28 TRBD1 TGTGCCAGCAGTTTAGGACAGGGGGTGAATAGCAATCAGCCCCAGCATTTT CASSLGQGVNSNQPQHF
NA TRBJ1-2 TRBV11-2 NA TGTGCCAGCAGCTTAGGTACTTCACTCAACTATGGCTACACCTTC CASSLGTSLNYGYTF
NA TRBJ2-2 TRBV7-3 NA TGTGCCAGCAGCTTAACGTTGGACAGCGCGAACACCGGGGAGCTGTTTTTT CASSLTLDSANTGELFF
few TRBJ2-1 TRBV11-1 TRBD1 TGTGCCAGCAGGCAGACTGGGACAGGGAACAATGAGCAGTTCTTC CASRQTGTGNNEQFF
NA TRBJ2-7 TRBV6-2/TRBV6-3 TRBD2 TGTGCCAGCAGTTACACTCGGGTTAGCGGGAGTTTCGGTTGGTGCGAGCAGTACTTC CASSYTRVSGSFGWCEQYF
NA TRBJ2-7 TRBV7-9 TRBD2 TGTGCCAGCAGCTTCCTTATCCGGCGGGGGACCTACGAGCAGTACTTC CASSFLIRRGTYEQYF
NA TRBJ2-1 TRBV24-1 TRBD2 TGTGCCACCAGTGAGTTCCGGACTAGCGGGAGATGGTACAATGAGCAGTTCTTC CATSEFRTSGRWYNEQFF
NA TRBJ2-1 TRBV28 TRBD2 TGTGCCAGCAGTTCGCCGGGACTAGCGGCAGAGCAGTTCTTC CASSSPGLAAEQFF
NA TRBJ1-1 TRBV11-3 NA TGTGCCAGCAGCCTCCTAGGTGAGAACACTGAAGCTTTCTTT CASSLLGENTEAFF
NA TRBJ2-7 TRBV4-3 NA TGCGCCAGCAGCCAAACACTAGCCCACTACGAGCAGTACTTC CASSQTLAHYEQYF
NA TRBJ2-7 TRBV2 NA TGTGCCAGCAGAGACTACCGTAGCTCCTACGAGCAGTACTTC CASRDYRSSYEQYF
NA TRBJ2-4 TRBV3-1/TRBV3-2 TRBD2 TGTGCCAGCAGCCACCAATCGAGCGGCGGGGGAAACATTCAGTACTTC CASSHQSSGGGNIQYF
once TRBJ1-5 TRBV19 NA TGTGCCGCATCACCCGGGGGGTTCCAGCCCCAGCATTTT CAASPGGFQPQHF
once TRBJ2-7 TRBV28 NA TGTGCCAGCAGTTCACCCGGGGTACGCACCTACGAGCAGTACTTC CASSSPGVRTYEQYF
NA TRBJ2-7 TRBV9 NA TGTGCCAGCAGCGTGGGCACCCGCTCCTACGAGCAGTACTTC CASSVGTRSYEQYF
NA TRBJ2-7 TRBV3-1/TRBV3-2 NA TGTGCCAGCAGCCAAGAAACGACAGGATTATTCTACGAGCAGTACTTC CASSQETTGLFYEQYF
once TRBJ2-1 TRBV6-5 TRBD2 TGTGCCAGCAGTTACTCGGTTCTAGCGGGAGTCGATGAGCAGTTCTTC CASSYSVLAGVDEQFF
once TRBJ2-7 TRBV5-1 TRBD1 TGCGCCAGCAACGTCGGGGACAGGGGGTACGAGCAGTACTTC CASNVGDRGYEQYF
NA TRBJ2-2 TRBV5-5 TRBD1 TGTGCCAGCAGCCCCGGGACAGGGGGCGTCACCGGGGAGCTGTTTTTT CASSPGTGGVTGELFF
NA TRBJ1-3 TRBV7-9 NA TGTGCCAGCAGCTTACTAGGACAGGGAAACACCATATATTTT CASSLLGQGNTIYF
once TRBJ2-3 TRBV5-1 TRBD1 TGCGCCAGCAGCTTGGTAGGGACAGGGAGGGAGGATACGCAGTATTTT CASSLVGTGREDTQYF
NA TRBJ1-2 TRBV30 TRBD1 TGTGCCTGGAGTATGGGACAGGGTTATGGCTACACCTTC CAWSMGQGYGYTF
NA TRBJ1-2 TRBV2 TRBD1 TGTGCCAGCAGTCAACTTCCTACCGGGACAGGGGATGGCTACACCTTC CASSQLPTGTGDGYTF
NA TRBJ2-1 TRBV11-2 TRBD2 TGTGCCAGCAGCTTTAGGACTAGCGGGAGTTTGTATGAGCAGTTCTTC CASSFRTSGSLYEQFF
NA TRBJ2-5 TRBV5-1 NA TGCGCCAGCAGCCCAGAATCCCAAGAGACCCAGTACTTC CASSPESQETQYF
NA TRBJ2-1 TRBV6-2/TRBV6-3 TRBD2 TGTGCCAGCAGTTCCCCCCAGCGGGGGTACAATGAGCAGTTCTTC CASSSPQRGYNEQFF
NA TRBJ1-2 TRBV7-2 NA TGTGCCAGCAGCTTCCGGGATCCTAGACATTATGGCTACACCTTC CASSFRDPRHYGYTF
once TRBJ2-7 TRBV11-3 NA TGTGCCAGCAGCTCAGACACGACAGACGAGCAGTACTTC CASSSDTTDEQYF